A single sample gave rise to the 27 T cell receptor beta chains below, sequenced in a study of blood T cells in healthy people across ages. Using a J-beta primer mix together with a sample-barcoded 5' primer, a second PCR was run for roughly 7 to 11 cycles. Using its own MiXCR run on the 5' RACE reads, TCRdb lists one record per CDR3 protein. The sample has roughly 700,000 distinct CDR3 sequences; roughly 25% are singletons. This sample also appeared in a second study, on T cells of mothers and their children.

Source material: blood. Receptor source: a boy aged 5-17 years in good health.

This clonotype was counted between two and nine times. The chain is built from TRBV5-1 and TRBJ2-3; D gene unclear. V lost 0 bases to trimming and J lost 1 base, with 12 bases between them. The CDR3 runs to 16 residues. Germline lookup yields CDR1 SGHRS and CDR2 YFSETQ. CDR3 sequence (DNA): TGCGCCAGCAGCTTGGGAAGGACCTTGGGCACAGATACGCAGTATTTT. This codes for CASSLGRTLGTDTQYF.

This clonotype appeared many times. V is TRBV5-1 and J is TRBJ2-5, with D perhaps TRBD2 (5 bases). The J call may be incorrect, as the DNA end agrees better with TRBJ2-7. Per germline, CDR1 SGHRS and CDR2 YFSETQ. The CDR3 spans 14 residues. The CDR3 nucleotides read TGCGCCAGCAGCTTATCGGGAAGAGCGGACGAGCAGTACTTC. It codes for CASSLSGRADEQYF.

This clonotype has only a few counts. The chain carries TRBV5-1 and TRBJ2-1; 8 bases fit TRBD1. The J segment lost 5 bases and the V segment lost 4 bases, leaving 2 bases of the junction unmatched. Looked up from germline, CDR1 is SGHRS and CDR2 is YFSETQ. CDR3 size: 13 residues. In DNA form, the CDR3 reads TGCGCCAGCAGCCGGACAGGGAACAATGAGCAGTTCTTC. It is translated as CASSRTGNNEQFF.

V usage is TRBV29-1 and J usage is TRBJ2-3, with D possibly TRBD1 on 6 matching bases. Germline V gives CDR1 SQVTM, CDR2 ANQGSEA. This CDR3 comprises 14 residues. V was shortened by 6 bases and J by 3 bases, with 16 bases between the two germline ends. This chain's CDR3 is CSVAEGVRTDTQYF. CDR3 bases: TGCAGCGTCGCTGAGGGGGTTCGTACAGATACGCAGTATTTT.

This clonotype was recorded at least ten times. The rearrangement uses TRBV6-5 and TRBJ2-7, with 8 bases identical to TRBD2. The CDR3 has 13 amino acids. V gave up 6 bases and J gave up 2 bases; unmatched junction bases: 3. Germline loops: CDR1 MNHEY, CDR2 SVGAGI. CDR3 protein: CASSYSGAYEQYF. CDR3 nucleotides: TGTGCCAGCAGCTATAGCGGGGCCTACGAGCAGTACTTC.

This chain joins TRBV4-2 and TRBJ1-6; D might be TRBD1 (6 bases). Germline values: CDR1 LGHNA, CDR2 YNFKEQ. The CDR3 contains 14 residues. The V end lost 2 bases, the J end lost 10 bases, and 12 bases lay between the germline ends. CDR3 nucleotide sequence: TGTGCCAGCAGCCAAAACAGGGTTAGATCACCCCTCCACTTT. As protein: CASSQNRVRSPLHF.

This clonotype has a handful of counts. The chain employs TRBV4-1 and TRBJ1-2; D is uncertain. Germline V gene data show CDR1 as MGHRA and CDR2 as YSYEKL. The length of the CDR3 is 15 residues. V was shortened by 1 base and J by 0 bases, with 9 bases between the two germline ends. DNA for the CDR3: TGCGCCAGCAGCCAAGTGTACAATACTAACTATGGCTACACCTTC. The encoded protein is CASSQVYNTNYGYTF.

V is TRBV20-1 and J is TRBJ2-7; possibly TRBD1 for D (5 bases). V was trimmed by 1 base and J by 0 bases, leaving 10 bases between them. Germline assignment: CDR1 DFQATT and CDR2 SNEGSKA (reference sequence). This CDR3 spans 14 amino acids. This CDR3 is CSARGQSHSYEQYF. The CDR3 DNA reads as TGCAGTGCTAGAGGACAGTCCCACTCCTACGAGCAGTACTTC.

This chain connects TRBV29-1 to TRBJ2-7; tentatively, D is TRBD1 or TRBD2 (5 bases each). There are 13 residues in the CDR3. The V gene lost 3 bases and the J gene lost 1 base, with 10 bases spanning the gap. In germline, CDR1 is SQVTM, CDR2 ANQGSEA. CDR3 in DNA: TGCAGCGTTGAGAGGGACGGGTCCTACGAGCAGTACTTC. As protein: CSVERDGSYEQYF.

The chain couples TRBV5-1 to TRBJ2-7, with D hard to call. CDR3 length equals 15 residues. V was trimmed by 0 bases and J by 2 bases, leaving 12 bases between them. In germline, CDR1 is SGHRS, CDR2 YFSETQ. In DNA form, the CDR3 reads TGCGCCAGCAGCTTGGCCCTAGGGAACCCCTACGAGCAGTACTTC. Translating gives CASSLALGNPYEQYF.

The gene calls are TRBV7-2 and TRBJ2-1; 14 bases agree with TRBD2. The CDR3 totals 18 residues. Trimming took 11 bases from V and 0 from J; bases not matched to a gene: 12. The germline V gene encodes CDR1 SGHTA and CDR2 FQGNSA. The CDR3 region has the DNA TGTGCCGTATCGGGAGGACTAGCGGGAGGATTCTCCTACAATGAGCAGTTCTTC. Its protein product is CAVSGGLAGGFSYNEQFF.

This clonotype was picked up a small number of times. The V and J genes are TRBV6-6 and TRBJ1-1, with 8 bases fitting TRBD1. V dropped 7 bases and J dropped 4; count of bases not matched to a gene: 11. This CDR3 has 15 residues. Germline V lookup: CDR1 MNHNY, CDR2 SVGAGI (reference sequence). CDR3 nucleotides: TGTGCCAGCAACCAAGCCAGGGGGCCTGGCACTGAAGCTTTCTTT. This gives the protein CASNQARGPGTEAFF.

The CDR3 region is CASSPSGQTSGNTIYF. The CDR3 nucleotides are TGTGCCAGCAGCCCCTCGGGACAGACCTCTGGAAACACCATATATTTT. The chain uses TRBV28 and TRBJ1-3, with 7 bases fitting TRBD1. Germline V gene lookup returns CDR1 MDHEN and CDR2 SYDVKM. The CDR3 contains 16 residues. The V and J ends lost 6 bases and 0 bases, in that order; junction bases with no gene match: 8. Together with reference TRBV28 and TRBJ1-3, the CDR3 gives the full variable domain: DVKVTQSSRYLVKRTGEKVFLECVQDMDHENMFWYRQDPGLGLRLIYFSYDVKMKEKGDIPEGYSVSREKKERFSLILESASTNQTSMYLCASSPSGQTSGNTIYFGEGSWLTVV.

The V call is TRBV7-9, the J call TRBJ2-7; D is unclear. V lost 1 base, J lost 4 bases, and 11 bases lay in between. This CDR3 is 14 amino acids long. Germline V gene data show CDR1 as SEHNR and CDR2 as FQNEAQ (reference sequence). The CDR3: CASSLGEGKYEQYF. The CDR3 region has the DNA TGTGCCAGCAGCTTAGGGGAAGGGAAGTACGAGCAGTACTTC.

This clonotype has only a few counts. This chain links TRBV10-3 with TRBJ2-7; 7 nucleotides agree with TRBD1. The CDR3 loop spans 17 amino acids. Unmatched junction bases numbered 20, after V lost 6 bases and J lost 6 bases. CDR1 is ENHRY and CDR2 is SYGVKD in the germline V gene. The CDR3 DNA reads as TGTGCCATCAGGAGTGGCGACACCACTGACAGGGCTGGCGAGCAGTACTTC. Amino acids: CAIRSGDTTDRAGEQYF.

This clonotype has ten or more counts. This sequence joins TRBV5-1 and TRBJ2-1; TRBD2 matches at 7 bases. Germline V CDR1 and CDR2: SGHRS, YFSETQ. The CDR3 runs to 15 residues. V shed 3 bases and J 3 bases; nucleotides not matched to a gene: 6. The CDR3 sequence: CASSSDGGGYNEQFF. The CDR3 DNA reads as TGCGCCAGCAGCTCCGATGGCGGGGGCTACAATGAGCAGTTCTTC.

CDR3 residues: CASSQDGSGGQEQFF. The CDR3 DNA reads TGCGCCAGCAGCCAAGATGGTAGCGGGGGCCAAGAGCAGTTCTTC. The rearrangement uses TRBV4-3 and TRBJ2-1; 9 bases are shared with TRBD2. This CDR3 has 15 residues. Germline CDR1 is LGHNA and CDR2 is YSLEER. The V gene end was trimmed by 0 bases and the J gene end by 10 bases; junction bases not matched to a gene: 7.

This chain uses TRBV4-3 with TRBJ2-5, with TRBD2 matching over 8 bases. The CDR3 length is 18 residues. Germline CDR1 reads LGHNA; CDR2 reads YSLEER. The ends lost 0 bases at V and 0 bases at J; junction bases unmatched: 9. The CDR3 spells CASSQDSPRTSHQETQYF. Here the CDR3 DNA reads TGCGCCAGCAGCCAAGATTCGCCCCGGACTAGCCACCAAGAGACCCAGTACTTC.

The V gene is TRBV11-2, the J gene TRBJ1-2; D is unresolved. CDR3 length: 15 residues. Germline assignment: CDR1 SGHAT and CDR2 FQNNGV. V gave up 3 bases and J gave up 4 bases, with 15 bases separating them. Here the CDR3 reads CASSFSGSSGYGYTF. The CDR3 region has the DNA TGTGCCAGCAGCTTTTCCGGGAGCAGCGGCTATGGCTACACCTTC.

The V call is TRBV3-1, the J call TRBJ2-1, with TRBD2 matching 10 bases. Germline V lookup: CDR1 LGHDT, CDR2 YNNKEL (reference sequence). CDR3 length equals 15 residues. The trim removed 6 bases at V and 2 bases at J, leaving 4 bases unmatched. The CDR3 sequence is CASRRSGRAYNEQFF. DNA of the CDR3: TGTGCCAGCAGAAGAAGCGGGAGGGCCTACAATGAGCAGTTCTTC.

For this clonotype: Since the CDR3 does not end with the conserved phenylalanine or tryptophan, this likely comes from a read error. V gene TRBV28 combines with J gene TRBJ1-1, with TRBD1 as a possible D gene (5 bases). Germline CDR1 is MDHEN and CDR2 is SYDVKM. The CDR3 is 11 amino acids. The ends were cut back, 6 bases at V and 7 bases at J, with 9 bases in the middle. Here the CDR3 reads CASRTVHEAFL. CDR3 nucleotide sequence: TGTGCCAGCAGGACAGTCCATGAAGCTTTCCTT.

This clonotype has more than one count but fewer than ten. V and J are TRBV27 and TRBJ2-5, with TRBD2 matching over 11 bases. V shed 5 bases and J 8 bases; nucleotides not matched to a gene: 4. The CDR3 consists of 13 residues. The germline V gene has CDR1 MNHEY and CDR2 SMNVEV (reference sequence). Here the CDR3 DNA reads TGTGCCAGCAGTGGGAGACTAGCGGGAACCCAGTACTTC. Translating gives CASSGRLAGTQYF.

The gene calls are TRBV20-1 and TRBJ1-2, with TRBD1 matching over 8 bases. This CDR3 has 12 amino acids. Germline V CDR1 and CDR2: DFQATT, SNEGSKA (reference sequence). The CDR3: CTARDRTNGYTF. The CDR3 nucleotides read TGCACCGCTCGGGACAGGACCAATGGCTACACCTTC.

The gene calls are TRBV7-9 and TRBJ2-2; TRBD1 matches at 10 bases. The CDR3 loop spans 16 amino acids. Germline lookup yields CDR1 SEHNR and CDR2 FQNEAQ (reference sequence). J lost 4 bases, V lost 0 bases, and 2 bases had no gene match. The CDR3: CASSLAGQGITGELFF. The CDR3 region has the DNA TGTGCCAGCAGCTTAGCGGGACAGGGGATCACCGGGGAGCTGTTTTTT.

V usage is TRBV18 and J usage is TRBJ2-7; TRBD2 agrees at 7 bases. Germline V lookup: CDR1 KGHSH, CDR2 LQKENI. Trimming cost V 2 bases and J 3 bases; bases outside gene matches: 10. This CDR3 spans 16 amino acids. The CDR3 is CASSPNAPGGHYEQYF. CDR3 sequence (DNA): TGTGCCAGCTCACCAAATGCGCCGGGAGGCCACTACGAGCAGTACTTC.

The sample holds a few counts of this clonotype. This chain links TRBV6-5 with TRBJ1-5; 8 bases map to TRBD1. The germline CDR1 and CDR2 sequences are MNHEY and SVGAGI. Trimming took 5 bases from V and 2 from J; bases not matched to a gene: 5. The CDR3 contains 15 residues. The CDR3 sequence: CASSPQGARNQPQHF. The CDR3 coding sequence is TGTGCCAGCAGTCCTCAGGGGGCTCGCAATCAGCCCCAGCATTTT.

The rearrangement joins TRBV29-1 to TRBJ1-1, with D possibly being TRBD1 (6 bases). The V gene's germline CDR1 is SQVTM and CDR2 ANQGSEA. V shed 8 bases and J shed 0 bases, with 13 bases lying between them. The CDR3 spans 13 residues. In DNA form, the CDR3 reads TGCAGCTCAAGGGGGGCACTGAACACTGAAGCTTTCTTT. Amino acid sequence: CSSRGALNTEAFF.